This is a list of T cell receptor beta chains from one sample in a study of blood T cell repertoires in COVID-19. Data came from immunoSEQ multiplex PCR; TCRdb stores just in-frame clones and leaves some out. The data hold about 200,000 clones, with 83% observed a single time. Material for sequencing was peripheral blood. The receptors were gathered from a woman between 40 and 55 years old with active or convalescent COVID-19. The CDR3 runs from the conserved cysteine through the conserved F or W. A D gene is named only where the DNA matches it firmly. Clone size, where shown, is once, few, many, or a class for clones that have expanded.

clone size	D gene	V gene	J gene	CDR3 length	CDR3 DNA	CDR3 protein
NA	NA	TRBV29-1	TRBJ2-4	14	TGCAGCGTTGACTCCGGGGGTGGCAAAAACATTCAGTACTTC	CSVDSGGGKNIQYF
NA	TRBD1	TRBV6-5	TRBJ2-7	14	TGTGCCAGCAGTTACCACGGACAGGGGTACGAGCAGTACTTC	CASSYHGQGYEQYF
NA	TRBD2	TRBV2	TRBJ2-5	15	TGTGCCAGCAGGCCCGAGACTAGCGGGACTGGGACCCAGTACTTC	CASRPETSGTGTQYF
NA	NA	TRBV14	TRBJ2-3	15	TGTGCCAGCAGCCAGAGGGTCGAGCTGGGTGATACGCAGTATTTT	CASSQRVELGDTQYF
NA	TRBD2	TRBV9	TRBJ2-5	15	TGTGCCAGCAGCGTAGAGGCGGGAGGGCCGGAGACCCAGTACTTC	CASSVEAGGPETQYF
once	TRBD1	TRBV29-1	TRBJ1-5	13	TGCAGCCAACGGACAGGGCCCAATCAGCCCCAGCATTTT	CSQRTGPNQPQHF
once	NA	TRBV4-3	TRBJ1-2	15	TGCGCCAGCAGCCAAGTGCTGGGCAGGGACTATGGCTACACCTTC	CASSQVLGRDYGYTF
NA	TRBD1	TRBV12-3/TRBV12-4	TRBJ1-1	12	TGTGCCAGCGGTAACAGGGGCACTGAAGCTTTCTTT	CASGNRGTEAFF
NA	NA	TRBV18	TRBJ1-5	17	TGTGCCAGCTCACCGACGCGGAGTGGACTGAGCAATCAGCCCCAGCATTTT	CASSPTRSGLSNQPQHF
NA	TRBD2	TRBV6-5	TRBJ2-6	15	TGTGCCAGCAGGTGGGGGGGCTCTGGGGCCAACGTCCTGACTTTC	CASRWGGSGANVLTF
NA	TRBD1	TRBV27	TRBJ1-2	14	TGTGCCAGCAGTTCGACAGGGGGCCTCTATGGCTACACCTTC	CASSSTGGLYGYTF
once	NA	TRBV30	TRBJ2-1	15	TGTGCCTGGAGTGTCGGGCTAGGAGGTTACAATGAGCAGTTCTTC	CAWSVGLGGYNEQFF
NA	NA	TRBV9	TRBJ1-1	15	TGTGCCAGCAGCGTAGCCCCAGTCATGAACACTGAAGCTTTCTTT	CASSVAPVMNTEAFF
NA	NA	TRBV18	TRBJ1-2	14	TGTGCCAGCTCACCACGACAGGAAGACTATGGCTACACCTTC	CASSPRQEDYGYTF
NA	NA	TRBV19	TRBJ1-1	15	TGTGCCAGTAGTGCCAGGACCGGAGGAAGCACTGAAGCTTTCTTT	CASSARTGGSTEAFF
NA	TRBD2	TRBV7-2	TRBJ2-3	16	TGTGCCAGCAGCCAACAGGCGGGAGGGCCGGGAGATACGCAGTATTTT	CASSQQAGGPGDTQYF
NA	NA	TRBV20-1	TRBJ1-1	11	TGCAGTTCGAGGGAGAACACTGAAGCTTTCTTT	CSSRENTEAFF
NA	TRBD2	TRBV7-2	TRBJ2-5	16	TGTGCCAGCAGCTTAGACGGCGCGGGGGGGCGAGAGACCCAGTACTTC	CASSLDGAGGRETQYF
NA	TRBD1	TRBV5-8	TRBJ1-2	18	TGTGCCAGCAGCTCCTGGGCTTGGACAGGGGGCCAGGACTATGGCTACACCTTC	CASSSWAWTGGQDYGYTF
NA	TRBD1	TRBV29-1	TRBJ1-1	14	TGCAGCGTTGTGGGGACAGGGCCGTCAGGTGAAGCTTTCTTT	CSVVGTGPSGEAFF
NA	NA	TRBV2	TRBJ2-3	16	TGTGCCAGCAGTGAATTGGGGGGTAAGAGCACAGATACGCAGTATTTT	CASSELGGKSTDTQYF
once	TRBD1	TRBV10-3	TRBJ1-1	14	TGTGCCATCACGGCAGGGGGCTGGGACACTGAAGCTTTCTTT	CAITAGGWDTEAFF
few	NA	TRBV12-3/TRBV12-4	TRBJ1-2	11	TGTGCCAGCAGTTCCCTGTATGGCTACACCTTC	CASSSLYGYTF
NA	NA	TRBV30	TRBJ2-7	13	TGTGCCGGGGACACACCGCTGACCTACGAGCAGTACTTC	CAGDTPLTYEQYF
NA	TRBD1	TRBV9	TRBJ2-7	15	TGTGCCAGCAGCCCTTGGACAGGGGGGACCTACGAGCAGTACTTC	CASSPWTGGTYEQYF
NA	TRBD1	TRBV5-4	TRBJ1-1	15	TGTGCCAGCAGCTTGGAGACAGGGCGGAACACTGAAGCTTTCTTT	CASSLETGRNTEAFF
NA	TRBD1	TRBV28	TRBJ1-2	14	TGTGCCAGCAGCCCCGACAGGGGGCTCGATGGCTACACCTTC	CASSPDRGLDGYTF
NA	TRBD1	TRBV18	TRBJ1-1	15	TGTGCCAGCTCACCAGGGACAGGGGGGTACACTGAAGCTTTCTTT	CASSPGTGGYTEAFF
NA	TRBD1	TRBV6-5	TRBJ1-1	15	TGTGCCAGCAGTTACCAGGGACAGGGTGACACTGAAGCTTTCTTT	CASSYQGQGDTEAFF
few	TRBD2	TRBV10-3	TRBJ2-7	12	TGTGCCGCCGGGGGGACCACACGCGAGCAGTACTTC	CAAGGTTREQYF
NA	NA	TRBV7-8	TRBJ1-6	16	TGTGCCAGCAGCTTAGCCTCCTACAGGAACAATTCACCCCTCCACTTT	CASSLASYRNNSPLHF
NA	NA	TRBV27	TRBJ2-7	14	TGTGCCAGCAGTTTCGGACAATACCTCTACGAGCAGTACTTC	CASSFGQYLYEQYF
NA	NA	TRBV27	TRBJ2-7	13	TGTGCCAGCTCGTCGGGGGTACCCTACGAGCAGTACTTC	CASSSGVPYEQYF
many	NA	TRBV30	TRBJ1-4	14	TGTGCCTGGAATACCGCAGCGACTAATGAAAAACTGTTTTTT	CAWNTAATNEKLFF
once	TRBD1	TRBV19	TRBJ2-2	17	TGTGCCAGTAGTACCGCGCCTACAGGGGGCAGGGTCGGGGAGCTGTTTTTT	CASSTAPTGGRVGELFF
NA	NA	TRBV18	TRBJ2-7	12	TGTGCCAGCTCACCGTCGAGCTACGAGCAGTACTTC	CASSPSSYEQYF
NA	NA	TRBV3-1/TRBV3-2	TRBJ2-7	14	TGTGCCAGCAGATCTTCGGGACACTCCTACGAGCAGTACTTC	CASRSSGHSYEQYF
once	TRBD1	TRBV27	TRBJ2-5	15	TGTGCCAGCAGTTTATTAGGACAGGTGGAAGAGACCCAGTACTTC	CASSLLGQVEETQYF
NA	TRBD1	TRBV6-5	TRBJ1-1	14	TGTGCCAGCACTCCCGGGGACAGTCGGACTGAAGCTTTCTTT	CASTPGDSRTEAFF
NA	NA	TRBV6-5	TRBJ2-7	12	TGTGCCAGCAGTCAACAGGGTTACGAGCAGTACTTC	CASSQQGYEQYF
NA	TRBD2	TRBV5-1	TRBJ2-1	16	TGCGCCAGCAGCATAGCGGGAGGGCTTTCCTACAATGAGCAGTTCTTC	CASSIAGGLSYNEQFF
NA	NA	TRBV15	TRBJ1-5	18	TGTGCCACCAGCAGCGCCATCACTATGTGGGGGCAGGCTCAGCCCCAGCATTTT	CATSSAITMWGQAQPQHF
NA	TRBD1	TRBV6-5	TRBJ1-1	14	TGTGCCAGCACCTCCCGGGACAGGGCCACTGAAGCTTTCTTT	CASTSRDRATEAFF
NA	TRBD2	TRBV7-7	TRBJ2-3	17	TGTGCTAGCAGCTTAGGGCTAGCGGGAGGATCCACAGATACGCAGTATTTT	CASSLGLAGGSTDTQYF
NA	NA	TRBV24-1	TRBJ2-3	15	TGTGCCACCAGTAAAAGGACGGGGGGCACAGATACGCAGTATTTT	CATSKRTGGTDTQYF
NA	NA	TRBV7-8	TRBJ2-6	15	TGTGCCAGCAGCTCTACAGGGTCTGGGGCCAACGTCCTGACTTTC	CASSSTGSGANVLTF
NA	NA	TRBV7-9	TRBJ2-7	12	TGTGCCAGCAGCTTCACCGGTTACGAGCAGTACTTC	CASSFTGYEQYF
NA	NA	TRBV6-6	TRBJ2-1	13	TGTGCCAGCAACCAGGGGGGATACAATGAGCAGTTCTTC	CASNQGGYNEQFF
NA	NA	TRBV7-9	TRBJ2-2	14	TGTGCCAGCAGTCTAGACGGCTACACCGGGGAGCTGTTTTTT	CASSLDGYTGELFF
NA	TRBD1	TRBV5-1	TRBJ1-2	16	TGCGCCAGCAGCTTCCCGAGACAGGGGGCCGAGGGTGGCTACACCTTC	CASSFPRQGAEGGYTF